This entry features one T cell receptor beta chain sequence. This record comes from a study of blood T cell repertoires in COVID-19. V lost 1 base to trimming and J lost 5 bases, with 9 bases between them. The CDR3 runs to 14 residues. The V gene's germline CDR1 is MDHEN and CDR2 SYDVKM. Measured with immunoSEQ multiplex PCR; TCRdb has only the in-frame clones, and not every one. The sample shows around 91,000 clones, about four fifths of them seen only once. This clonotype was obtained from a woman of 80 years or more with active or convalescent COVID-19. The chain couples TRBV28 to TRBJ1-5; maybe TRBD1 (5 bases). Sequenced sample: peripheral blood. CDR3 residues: CASSLFRGDQPQHF. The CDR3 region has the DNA TGTGCCAGCAGTTTATTTCGGGGGGATCAGCCCCAGCATTTT.